Sequencing of this TCR beta chain was carried out in a study of technical replicates of blood from a handful of donors. This clone was counted a single time. Sequencing used immunoSEQ multiplex PCR; TCRdb keeps in-frame clones, though not all of them. This table has about 94,000 clones, about 95% appearing once. The V gene end was trimmed by 4 bases and the J gene end by 0 bases; junction bases not matched to a gene: 8. CDR1 SGHRS and CDR2 YFSETQ come from the germline V gene. This CDR3 has 16 residues. The sample was T cells isolated from PBMCs. This rearrangement joins TRBV5-1 to TRBJ2-3; 7 bases line up with TRBD2. The sequence came from a human donor in good health. In nucleotides, the CDR3 is TGCGCCAGCAGCACCACTTTCGGGGGGAGCACAGATACGCAGTATTTT. Translated: CASSTTFGGSTDTQYF.